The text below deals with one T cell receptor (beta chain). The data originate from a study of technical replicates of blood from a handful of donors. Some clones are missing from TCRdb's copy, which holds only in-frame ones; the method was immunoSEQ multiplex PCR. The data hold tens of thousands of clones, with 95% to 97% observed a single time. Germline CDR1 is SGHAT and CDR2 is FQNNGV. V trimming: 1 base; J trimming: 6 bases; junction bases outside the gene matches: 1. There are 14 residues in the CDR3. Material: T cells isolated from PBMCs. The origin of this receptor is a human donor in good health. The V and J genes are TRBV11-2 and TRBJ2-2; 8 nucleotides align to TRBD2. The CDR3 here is CASSLAGGSGELFF. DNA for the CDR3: TGTGCCAGCAGCTTAGCGGGGGGGTCCGGGGAGCTGTTTTTT.